This T cell receptor (beta chain) was captured in a study of cytomegalovirus exposure and HLA in healthy donors. Study summary: The 120 or so validation repertoires were reported in a later analysis to have been generated on the same platform as the approximately 700 first-cohort repertoires.

Study-wide results and caveats: According to a subsequent analysis, TCR clusters from the first cohort were inclined to appear together in the roughly 120 validation repertoires.

The assay was immunoSEQ multiplex PCR, and TCRdb's table has in-frame clones only and misses some. The sample lists about 130,000 clones, 89% occurring once. This clone was detected a few times. Its cognate antigen is unknown. This sequence originates from a woman younger than 35 in good health and CMV-seronegative. The specimen was PBMCs.

The CDR3 spells CASSQDLGGTGELFF. As DNA, the CDR3 is TGCGCCAGCAGCCAAGACCTGGGGGGCACCGGGGAGCTGTTTTTT. The rearrangement links TRBV4-3 to TRBJ2-2; D is possibly TRBD2 (6 bases). Germline lookup yields CDR1 LGHNA and CDR2 YSLEER. This CDR3 comprises 15 residues. Deletions cut 0 bases from V and 4 bases from J, with 9 bases between.